Here is one T cell receptor (beta chain) with its context. Authors' analysis steps: Cell counts per sample came from amplifying reference gene primers. Here immunoSEQ multiplex PCR was the method, and the copy in TCRdb shows in-frame clones only, minus some. V and J calls and clone size are given by that table; D and trimming were obtained from the DNA. The sample carries 50,000 to 60,000 clones, 80% to 85% recorded once. This entry is derived from a study of blood T cell repertoires in COVID-19. Turning to the study itself: Samples came from the United States, Italy and Spain, spanning acute and convalescent COVID-19.

The sequencing sample was made of peripheral blood. The clonotype comes from a human donor in a cohort sampled during active or convalescent COVID-19.

The CDR3 loop is CASSQDRAQPQHF. CDR3 coding DNA: TGTGCCAGCAGCCAGGACAGGGCTCAGCCCCAGCATTTT. J is TRBJ1-5 and V is TRBV11-2; TRBD1 aligns across 8 bases. The CDR3 totals 13 residues. Trimming removed 5 bases from V and 6 bases from J; junction bases left unmatched: 3. Germline CDR1 reads SGHAT; CDR2 reads FQNNGV. The full variable domain, its missing parts supplied by reference TRBV11-2 and TRBJ1-5, is EAGVAQSPRYKIIEKRQSVAFWCNPISGHATLYWYQQILGQGPKLLIQFQNNGVVDDSQLPKDRFSAERLKGVDSTLKIQPAKLEDSAVYLCASSQDRAQPQHFGDGTRLSIL.